A selection of T cell receptor beta chains follows, all from one sample in a study of T-cell memory formation after mild COVID-19. MiXCR, run by TCRdb on the 5' RACE reads, gives a single entry per CDR3 protein. This sample has 350,000 or so distinct CDR3 sequences, with 10% to 15% found just once. Sequenced input: PBMCs or a T cell subset sorted from them (not recorded which). These TCRs come from a young man who had mild COVID-19 (a few samples of this study predate the infection). Cell type and time point are not known. Each CDR3 is given with its conserved first and last residue. A D gene is named only where the DNA matches it firmly. The size field is filled for only some rows; it gives once, few, many or a size class.

cdr3_nt | cdr3_aa | j_call | d_call | v_call | clone_size
TGTGCCAGCAGCTCGATCGGGACAGGGGGCTTTGCCGCCTACGAGCAGTACTTC | CASSSIGTGGFAAYEQYF | TRBJ2-7 | TRBD1 | TRBV7-2 | NA
TGTGCCAGCAGAGGGCCGAACAGCTCCTACAATGAGCAGTTCTTC | CASRGPNSSYNEQFF | TRBJ2-1 | NA | TRBV11-2 | many
TGTGCCAGCAGTTACAGGGGAATCCAAGAGACCCAGTACTTC | CASSYRGIQETQYF | TRBJ2-5 | NA | TRBV6-5 | few
TGTGCCAGCAGCTTTGGACAGGGACACATTCAGTACTTC | CASSFGQGHIQYF | TRBJ2-4 | TRBD1 | TRBV5-6 | NA
TGTGCCAGCTCACCATGGAGGGCGAACACCGGGGAGCTGTTTTTT | CASSPWRANTGELFF | TRBJ2-2 | NA | TRBV18 | NA
TGTGCCAGCAGTCCGACAGGACCGCCGACCCAGTACTTC | CASSPTGPPTQYF | TRBJ2-5 | NA | TRBV27 | few
TGTGCCAGCAGCTTAGACCAGGTCACCACCTACCTCCCGTTCTTC | CASSLDQVTTYLPFF | TRBJ2-1 | NA | TRBV11-2 | NA
TGTGCCAGCAGTTACTCAACAGGCGGAACCTATGGCTACACCTTC | CASSYSTGGTYGYTF | TRBJ1-2 | NA | TRBV6-5 | NA
TGTGCCAGCAGCCCCGGGGGGGACATGGTAGGAGCTTTCTTT | CASSPGGDMVGAFF | TRBJ1-1 | NA | TRBV7-2 | few
TGTGCCAGCAGTGTGACAGCCTATGGCTACACCTTC | CASSVTAYGYTF | TRBJ1-2 | NA | TRBV6-2/TRBV6-3 | NA
TGTGCCAGCAGAAGGGACAGGGCTAGCAATCAGCCCCAGCATTTT | CASRRDRASNQPQHF | TRBJ1-5 | TRBD1 | TRBV6-2/TRBV6-3 | NA
TGCGCCAGCAGCTTGGGCCCCCGGACAGGGGGCAATGAGCAGTTCTTC | CASSLGPRTGGNEQFF | TRBJ2-1 | TRBD1 | TRBV5-1 | few
TGTGCCACCAGGTTTGGCAATGAGCAGTTCTTC | CATRFGNEQFF | TRBJ2-1 | NA | TRBV24-1 | once
TGTGCCAGCAGTCCTCAGACAGGGGGGGAAGCTTTCTTT | CASSPQTGGEAFF | TRBJ1-1 | TRBD1 | TRBV12-3/TRBV12-4 | few
TGTGCCAGCAAACAGGGCGGCACCGGGGAGCTGTTTTTT | CASKQGGTGELFF | TRBJ2-2 | NA | TRBV7-9 | NA
TGCGCCAGCAGATATGACGGGCACTATGGCTACACCTTC | CASRYDGHYGYTF | TRBJ1-2 | NA | TRBV5-1 | NA
TGCGCCAGCAGCCTCCCTTCAGGGGGAATTCGGAATGAGCAGTTCTTC | CASSLPSGGIRNEQFF | TRBJ2-1 | TRBD1 | TRBV5-1 | NA
TGTGCCAGCAGTTTATCAGGGGGCTACTACGAGCAGTACTTC | CASSLSGGYYEQYF | TRBJ2-7 | TRBD1 | TRBV27 | few
TGTGCCAGCAGCTTAGTGACTCCTAATACGCAGTATTTT | CASSLVTPNTQYF | TRBJ2-3 | NA | TRBV7-9 | NA
TGTGCCATCAGTGAAGGGACGGCTAATTATGGCTACACCTTC | CAISEGTANYGYTF | TRBJ1-2 | NA | TRBV10-3 | NA
TGTGCCAGCAGCTCCGACAGGGCGTTTCGAGAGACCCAGTACTTC | CASSSDRAFRETQYF | TRBJ2-5 | TRBD1 | TRBV5-4 | few
TGTGCCAGCAGCTCCCCAGGGTTGTCGGAGACCCAGTACTTC | CASSSPGLSETQYF | TRBJ2-5 | NA | TRBV7-3 | NA
TGCAGTGCCAATAGCGGGCCTGCCTACGAGCAGTACTTC | CSANSGPAYEQYF | TRBJ2-7 | TRBD2 | TRBV20-1 | NA
TGTGCCAGCAGCCCCTCCGGGACATCGAACACTGAAGCTTTCTTT | CASSPSGTSNTEAFF | TRBJ1-1 | NA | TRBV7-3 | few
TGTGCCACCAGTGAGGACTCGGCGGACCGTGTACAGCATTTT | CATSEDSADRVQHF | TRBJ1-5 | NA | TRBV24-1 | NA
TGTGCCAGCGATTACAGGGCCCTTTACAATGAGCAGTTCTTC | CASDYRALYNEQFF | TRBJ2-1 | NA | TRBV6-2/TRBV6-3 | NA
TGCAGCGTAGGACTTGACAACACAGATACGCAGTATTTT | CSVGLDNTDTQYF | TRBJ2-3 | NA | TRBV29-1 | few
TGCAGCGTAGGTTGGGACGGAGACTACGAGCAGTACTTC | CSVGWDGDYEQYF | TRBJ2-7 | NA | TRBV29-1 | NA
TGTGCCAGCAGCCAGGGACCGGGAGAAGGGTCCTCTGGGGCCAACGTCCTGACTTTC | CASSQGPGEGSSGANVLTF | TRBJ2-6 | NA | TRBV4-2 | few
TGTGCCAGCAGTCTCACAGGGGGGTCCGCGAACACCGGGGAGCTGTTTTTT | CASSLTGGSANTGELFF | TRBJ2-2 | TRBD1 | TRBV28 | few
TGCAGTGCTAGAGATGGAGGGAAGGACTTAAGGACTGAAGCTTTCTTT | CSARDGGKDLRTEAFF | TRBJ1-1 | NA | TRBV20-1 | few
TGTGCCAGCAGCAGGGATGGGGAAAACATTCAGTACTTC | CASSRDGENIQYF | TRBJ2-4 | NA | TRBV9 | NA
TGTGCCAGCAGTACTCCGGGCGTTAACTATGGCTACACCTTC | CASSTPGVNYGYTF | TRBJ1-2 | NA | TRBV6-2/TRBV6-3 | many